This T cell receptor (beta chain) was obtained from a study of T cell changes during pregnancy in multiple sclerosis. The repertoire was sequenced with immunoSEQ multiplex PCR; TCRdb's copy has only in-frame clones and lacks some. The data hold some 25,000 clones, with roughly 86% observed a single time. V lost 5 bases and J 8 bases, leaving 18 bases between the germline ends. Germline loops: CDR1 SGHTA, CDR2 FQGTGA. The CDR3 consists of 14 residues. The sample was CD4+ T cells from peripheral blood mononuclear cells, taken in the second trimester of pregnancy. The V call is TRBV7-3, the J call TRBJ1-1; TRBD1 might be the D (6 bases). This clonotype was sampled from a female donor in good health, enrolled as a control in a pregnancy study. The CDR3 nucleotides are TGTGCCAGCAGCCCCTCTCCGGGACAAAGGGAAGCTTTCTTT. It translates to CASSPSPGQREAFF.